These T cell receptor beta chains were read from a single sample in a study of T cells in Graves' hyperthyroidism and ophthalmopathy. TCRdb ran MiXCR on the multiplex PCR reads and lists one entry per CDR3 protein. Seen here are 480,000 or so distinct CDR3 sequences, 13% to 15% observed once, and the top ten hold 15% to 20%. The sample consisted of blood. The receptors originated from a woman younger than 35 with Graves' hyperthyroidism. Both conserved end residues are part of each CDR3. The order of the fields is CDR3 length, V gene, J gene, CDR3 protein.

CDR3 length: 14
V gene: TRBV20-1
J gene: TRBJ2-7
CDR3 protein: CSARSGRSGYEQYF

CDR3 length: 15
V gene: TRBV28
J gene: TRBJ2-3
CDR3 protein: CASSFSTGGRNTQYF

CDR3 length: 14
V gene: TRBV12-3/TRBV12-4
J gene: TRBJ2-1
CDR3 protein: CASSQLAGVNEQFF

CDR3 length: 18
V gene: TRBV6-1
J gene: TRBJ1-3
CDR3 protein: CARFQFGDAGSSGNTIYF

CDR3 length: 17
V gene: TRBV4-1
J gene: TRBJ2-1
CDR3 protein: CASSQDILAGGYNEQFF

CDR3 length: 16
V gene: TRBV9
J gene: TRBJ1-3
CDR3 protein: CASSRKDGSSGNTIYF

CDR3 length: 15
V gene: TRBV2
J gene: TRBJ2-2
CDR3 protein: CASSPGHANTGELFF

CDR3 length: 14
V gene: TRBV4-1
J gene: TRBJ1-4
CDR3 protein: CASRDTPKKEKLFF

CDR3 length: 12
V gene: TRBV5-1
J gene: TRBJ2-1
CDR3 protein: CASSQLGDEQFF

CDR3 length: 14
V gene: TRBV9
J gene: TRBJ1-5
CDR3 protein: CASSGDPGNQPQHF

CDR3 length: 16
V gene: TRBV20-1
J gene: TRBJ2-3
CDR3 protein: CSAKVSGLAGTDTQYF